This T cell receptor (beta chain) originates from a study of T cell responses to AZD1222 COVID-19 vaccine. The method was immunoSEQ multiplex PCR; TCRdb's version includes in-frame clones alone and lacks a portion of them. The sample has roughly 100,000 clones, roughly 90% seen once. Trimming took 4 bases from V and 7 from J; bases not matched to a gene: 5. The CDR3 sequence is 14 residues long. CDR1 and CDR2 (germline): SGHNT, YYREEE (reference sequence). This receptor was identified in an adult in good health. The genes are TRBV5-4 and TRBJ2-7; 13 nucleotides align to TRBD2. The source was peripheral blood, collected on day 0 of AZD1222 vaccination. The CDR3 DNA reads TGTGCCAGCAGCGGTAAGGGACTAGCGGGGGAGCAGTACTTC. Translated: CASSGKGLAGEQYF.